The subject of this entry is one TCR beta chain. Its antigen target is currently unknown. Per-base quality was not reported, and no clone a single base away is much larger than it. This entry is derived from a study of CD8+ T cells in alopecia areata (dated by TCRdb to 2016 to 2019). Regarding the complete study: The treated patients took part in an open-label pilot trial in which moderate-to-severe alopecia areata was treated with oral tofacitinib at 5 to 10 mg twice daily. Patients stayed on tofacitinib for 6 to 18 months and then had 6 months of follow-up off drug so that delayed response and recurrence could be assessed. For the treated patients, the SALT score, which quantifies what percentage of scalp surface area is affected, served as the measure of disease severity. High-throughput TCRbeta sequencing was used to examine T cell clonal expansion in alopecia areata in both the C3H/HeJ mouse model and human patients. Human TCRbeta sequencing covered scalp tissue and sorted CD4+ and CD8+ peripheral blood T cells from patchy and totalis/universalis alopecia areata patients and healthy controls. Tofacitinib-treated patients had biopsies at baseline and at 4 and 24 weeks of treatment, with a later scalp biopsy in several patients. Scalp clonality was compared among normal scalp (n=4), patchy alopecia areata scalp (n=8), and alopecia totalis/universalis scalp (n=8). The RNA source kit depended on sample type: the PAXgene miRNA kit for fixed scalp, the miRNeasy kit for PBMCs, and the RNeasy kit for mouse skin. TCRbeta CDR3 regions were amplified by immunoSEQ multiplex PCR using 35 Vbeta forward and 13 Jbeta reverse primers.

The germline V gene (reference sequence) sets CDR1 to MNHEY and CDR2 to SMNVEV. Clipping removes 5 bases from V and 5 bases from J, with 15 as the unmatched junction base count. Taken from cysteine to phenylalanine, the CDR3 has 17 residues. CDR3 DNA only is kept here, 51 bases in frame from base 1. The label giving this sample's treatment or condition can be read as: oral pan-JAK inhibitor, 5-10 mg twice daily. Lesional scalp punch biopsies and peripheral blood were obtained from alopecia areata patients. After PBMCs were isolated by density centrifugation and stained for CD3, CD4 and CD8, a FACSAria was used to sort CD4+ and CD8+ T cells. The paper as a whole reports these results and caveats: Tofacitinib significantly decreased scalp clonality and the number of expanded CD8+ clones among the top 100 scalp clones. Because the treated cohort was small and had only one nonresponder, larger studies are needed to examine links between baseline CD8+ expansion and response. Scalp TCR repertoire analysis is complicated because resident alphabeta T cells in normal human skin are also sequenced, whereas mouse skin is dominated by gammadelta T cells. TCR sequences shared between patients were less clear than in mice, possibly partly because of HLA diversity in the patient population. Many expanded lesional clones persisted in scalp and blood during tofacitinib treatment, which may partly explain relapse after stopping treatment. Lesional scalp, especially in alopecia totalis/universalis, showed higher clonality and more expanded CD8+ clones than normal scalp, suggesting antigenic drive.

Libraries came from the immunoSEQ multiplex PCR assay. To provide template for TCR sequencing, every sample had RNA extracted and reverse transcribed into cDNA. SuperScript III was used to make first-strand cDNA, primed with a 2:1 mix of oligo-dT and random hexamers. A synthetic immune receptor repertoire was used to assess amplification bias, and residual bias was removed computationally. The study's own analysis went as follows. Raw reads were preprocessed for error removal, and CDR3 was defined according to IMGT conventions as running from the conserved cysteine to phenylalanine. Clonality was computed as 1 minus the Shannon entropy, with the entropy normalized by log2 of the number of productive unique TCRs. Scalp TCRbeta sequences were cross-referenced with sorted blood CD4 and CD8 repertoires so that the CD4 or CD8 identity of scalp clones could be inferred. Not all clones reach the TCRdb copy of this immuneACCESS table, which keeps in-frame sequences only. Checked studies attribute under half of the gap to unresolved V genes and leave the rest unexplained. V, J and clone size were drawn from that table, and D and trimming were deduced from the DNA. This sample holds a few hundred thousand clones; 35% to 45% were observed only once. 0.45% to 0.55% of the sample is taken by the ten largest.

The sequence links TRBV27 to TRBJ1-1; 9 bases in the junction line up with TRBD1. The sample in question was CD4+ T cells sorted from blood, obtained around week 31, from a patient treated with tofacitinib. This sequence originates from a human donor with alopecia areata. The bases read TGTGCCAGCAGTCCCCTGTGGACGACAGGGGGGAATACTGAAGCTTTCTTT. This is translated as CASSPLWTTGGNTEAFF.